The sequence of this T cell receptor (beta chain) was determined in a study of cytomegalovirus exposure and HLA in healthy donors. Turning to the study itself: The roughly 120 validation repertoires matched the 600 to 700 first-cohort repertoires in platform, a later analysis reported. Points from the study as a whole: Among TCR sequences, most were rare, though some public TCRs appeared in many donors. In vitro experiments confirmed that three CMV-associated chains were specific for CMV antigens.

Clones were read by immunoSEQ multiplex PCR, and TCRdb kept only the in-frame ones, dropping some. The sample carries about 160,000 clones, about 86% recorded once. Germline loops: CDR1 LGHNT, CDR2 FRNRAP. The ends were cut back, 0 bases at V and 5 bases at J, with 7 bases in the middle. This CDR3 has 13 residues. About this clone itself: No antigen is known for it.

The specimen was PBMCs. The J gene is TRBJ2-5, the V gene TRBV12-5; D is unresolved. The origin of this receptor is a woman aged 18-30 years in good health and CMV-seronegative. This chain's CDR3 is CASGLVSRETQYF. The CDR3 DNA reads as TGTGCTAGTGGTTTGGTTTCTCGGGAGACCCAGTACTTC.